Below, one T cell receptor (beta chain) is given with its context. This sample was included in a study of blood T cell repertoires in COVID-19. In the original workflow: The assay estimated nucleated cells by amplifying reference gene primers. The data were produced by immunoSEQ multiplex PCR, yet TCRdb's version contains in-frame clones alone and is incomplete. That table furnishes V, J and clone size, whereas the DNA furnished D and trimming. The data contain 150,000 or so clones, 81% of them singletons. Trimming took 3 bases from V and 1 from J, leaving 18 bases between them. The CDR3 consists of 17 residues. From germline, CDR1 is ENHRY and CDR2 SYGVKD.

This TCR derives from a human donor with acute or convalescent COVID-19. The donor label of this sample is uncertain. The sequencing input was peripheral blood. J is TRBJ1-2 and V is TRBV10-3; maybe TRBD1 (5 bases). This CDR3 reads CAISDPKGGAGNYGYTF. The CDR3 region has the DNA TGTGCCATCAGTGACCCCAAAGGAGGGGCGGGTAACTATGGCTACACCTTC.